The entry below gives a single T cell receptor beta chain sequence along with its context. Which antigen it targets is not known. No much larger clonotype is one base removed from it; base qualities were not supplied. The cohort consisted of 600 or so healthy bone marrow donors. At the time of sampling, every cohort member was nominally healthy, though immune exposures that went unrecorded were likely present. The donor was CMV seropositive and belonged to the group of 250 to 300 seropositive cohort members. A peripheral blood sample was provided by each donor, and peripheral blood mononuclear cells were used for TCR beta sequencing. Genomic DNA was extracted from the blood cell samples with the Qiagen DNeasy Blood Extraction Kit. The entry originates in a study of cytomegalovirus exposure and HLA in healthy donors (dated by TCRdb to 2016 to 2017). General notes on the study: An earlier analysis of several hundred of the donors reported 276 Gb of sequence data and around 120 million unique TCR beta sequences obtained from about 200 million T cells. An early release that covered about 640 HLA-typed donors contained about 290 gigabases of sequencing data and tens of millions of unique TCR sequences. Of the roughly 400 genotyped donors, about 80% fell in the genetic ancestry cluster associated with self-reported Caucasian donors. The study aimed to test whether cataloging public T cell receptors could reveal signatures of past pathogen exposure. The study profiled the T cell repertoires of some 610 subjects by immunosequencing and related them to cytomegalovirus serostatus. Besides the first cohort of about 730 subjects, a separate validation cohort made up of 120 or so different subjects was used. To predict cytomegalovirus infection status, the study brought together high-throughput TCR immunosequencing, statistical association of individual TCRs with disease status, and machine learning. In a later analysis, previously published TCR beta repertoires from fewer than 750 donors were re-analyzed and high-resolution HLA genotyping was added so that TCR occurrence patterns could be studied. Rather than drawing on any new phenotypic data, the later analysis identified candidate immune exposures from TCR beta sequences and the way those sequences occurred across donors. An earlier analysis of 500 to 750 of the donors applied high-throughput TCR beta sequencing to assess whether each TCR beta V gene segment acted as functional or pseudogenic. Alongside the repertoire data, information on donor age, sex, ethnicity and CMV serostatus was compiled. A later genetic analysis used genome-wide SNP genotypes for about 55% of the 666 donors, treating that subset as a discovery cohort. All discovery cohort repertoires had been generated using a single sequencing platform. HLA typing covered class I and class II loci at four-digit resolution. The number of typed donors differed by locus: about 620-640 for A, B, C, DRB1 and DQB1; 500 to 550 for DQA1; approximately 610 for DPA1; and roughly 450 for DPB1. Because of strong linkage in the cohort, four or five DR-DQ haplotypes were treated as single units for association and clustering. Among around 400 genotyped donors of the cohort, an average of roughly 230,000 unique TCR beta nucleotide sequences was sequenced per donor, of which 15% to 20% were non-productive.

Beyond this particular receptor, the publication reports: According to a later genetic analysis, donors in an Asian-associated ancestry cluster had fewer N-insertions in productive TCRs than the approximately 670-donor mean. A cluster of highly shared sequence variants was judged likely to represent a technical artifact of the sequencing pipeline. In a later analysis, some 18,000 TCR beta sequences were associated with specific HLA alleles at a false discovery rate of 0.05. Because HLA typing was unavailable for some donors at each locus, only the typed subset was used in association tests. A few of the identified cytomegalovirus-associated TCR beta chains were confirmed in vitro to be specific for cytomegalovirus antigens. A later genetic analysis associated a missense DCLRE1C variant with V-gene and J-gene trimming of TCR beta chains, and an independent cohort replicated the association. Strong co-occurrence of HLA alleles, especially DR and DQ, made assigning TCR associations to individual alleles difficult. In an earlier analysis of 450 to 750 of the donors, most TCR beta V segments appeared in productive rearrangements about 87% or about 30% of the time, broadly matching IMGT annotations. Cytomegalovirus status was reported to be diagnosed by the classifier with high specificity and sensitivity in both the original and validation cohorts. In a later analysis, HLA-associated TCR beta chains were found to be more clonally expanded and to have lower generation probabilities than equally common non-associated chains. Linkage disequilibrium might explain the correlated functional status among segregating V segments, but an unknown experimental factor could not be excluded. Most CMV-associated TCR beta chains appeared to be HLA-restricted in a later analysis, and the HLA associations seemed to be driven largely by CMV exposure. The 87-base-pair reads could not distinguish some IMGT-functional V segments, including TRBV6-2 and TRBV6-3, so those segments were excluded. This cohort had only TCR beta chains sequenced, and the lack of alpha or paired-chain data limited which features could be detected. In the study, 164 TCR beta chains were listed as associated with cytomegalovirus. A further reported finding was that TCR beta sequences accurately predicted the HLA-A and HLA-B alleles for most subjects in the first cohort. Because counts were too low, about 17 rarely observed V segments, including chromosome 9 orphons, were excluded from the earlier analysis of several hundred of the donors. While some public TCRs were present in many individuals, most TCR sequences turned up only very rarely across donors. The authors suggested that the approach could potentially be extended to other disease states and immunological phenotypes. According to a later analysis, parvovirus B19, influenza, CMV and Epstein-Barr virus appeared linked to several top co-occurrence clusters. The presence/absence analyses assumed that sequencing depth was roughly uniform across donors, and that assumption may not be true. According to a later analysis, TCR association rates differed among HLA loci, with DRB1 alleles showing the most associated TCRs and HLA-C alleles showing the fewest. The only immune exposure information available for the cohort was CMV serostatus.

The library was made by the immunoSEQ multiplex PCR assay. The multiplex PCR relied on a mix of 60 forward primers for TCR Vbeta segments and 13 reverse primers for TCR Jbeta segments. A multiplex PCR assay on genomic DNA amplified the CDR3 region of rearranged TCR beta genes. Amplified TCR beta libraries were sequenced as 87-base-pair reads on the Illumina HiSeq System. For the original study's pipeline: A later analysis tallied approximately 87 million unique TCR beta chains across the 700 or so repertoires, and about 10 million of those chains were shared by two or more donors. A nearest-neighbor algorithm error-corrected the raw reads and collapsed the reads into unique sequences, merging closely related sequences to remove PCR and sequencing errors. CDR3 sequences were aligned to IMGT reference sequences to assign V, D and J gene segments. Each retained sequence needed at least a six-nucleotide match to both a V gene segment and a J gene segment. Rearrangements were classified as productive when the CDR3 lacked stop codons and remained in frame with V and J, and all other rearrangements were classified as non-productive. Following IMGT convention, CDR3 was defined as the stretch from the second conserved V-encoded cysteine to the conserved J-encoded phenylalanine. Sequences without an unambiguous match to a single V gene segment were excluded from the earlier analysis of about 600 of the donors. In an earlier analysis of more than 500 of the donors, a V segment was called functional when productive rearrangements were above 56.7%, and segregating when the standard deviation between donors exceeded 5%. A statistical classification framework was built for diagnosing cytomegalovirus status from the catalog of TCR beta chain sequences. In a later analysis, V and J genes were assigned by comparing TCR nucleotide sequences against IMGT/GENE-DB human TR gene sequences. In a later analysis, CDR3 sequences and most-parsimonious VDJ recombination scenarios were assigned using the TCRdist pipeline. In a later analysis, every TCR beta chain was defined by the combination of its CDR3 amino acid sequence and its V-gene family, and reads without a unique V-gene family were dropped. A later analysis removed 592 highly shared, low-generation-probability nucleotide sequences to deal with suspected cross-contamination and a sequencing artifact. For each public chain, a later analysis derived a clonal expansion index from normalized ranks of inferred template counts within each repertoire. A later analysis computed generation probabilities with a VDJ recombination model fitted to out-of-frame rearrangements, and checked the results against IGoR. In a later analysis, hypergeometric tests were used to score TCR-TCR, TCR-HLA and TCR-CMV co-occurrence, with a repertoire-size bias correction applied to TCR pairs. False discovery rates were estimated in a later analysis by permuting HLA or CMV assignments 20 times. In a later analysis, co-occurring TCRs were grouped using DBSCAN, and TCRdist sequence similarity was added for clustering within HLA-allele-positive subsets. For co-occurrence clustering, repertoires with fewer than 30,000 or more than 120,000 public chains were excluded, along with five or six repertoires with anomalous nucleotide sharing. Imported from immuneACCESS, the table was reduced by TCRdb to in-frame sequences with V and J called. These copies leave out some clones; in studies compared against another copy, an unresolved V gene accounts for under half, and the cause of the remainder is not known. V and J calls and clone size are copied from that table; D and trimming were computed from the DNA. The sample yields roughly 150,000 clones; 65% to 85% were counted once. The ten largest account for 3.5% to 4.5% of the sample.

The CDR3, cysteine through phenylalanine, is 15 amino acids long. The kept DNA is CDR3 alone, 45 bases in frame from the first base. Reading the germline V gene gives CDR1 MDHEN and CDR2 SYDVKM. V is pared back by 8 bases and J by 0 bases, with 13 bases lying between the germline termini. The rearranged chain carries TRBV28 and TRBJ2-2; the D gene is possibly TRBD2, with 6 bases matching. Sequenced material: PBMCs. This TCR derives from a middle-aged woman in good health and CMV-seropositive. DNA sequence: TGTGCCAGCGGAAAGGGACTTTCGAACACCGGGGAGCTGTTTTTT. The encoded protein is CASGKGLSNTGELFF.